This T cell receptor beta chain was retrieved from a study of radiation and T cells in renal cell carcinoma. Findings and limits, study-wide: No pretreatment tumor biopsies were available for baseline clonotypes.

This CDR3 is 14 amino acids long. Time point noted: blood 4 weeks post-SBRT, at nephrectomy. Treatment of the sample: 15 Gy SBRT to primary tumor, nephrectomy 4 weeks later. Clones were sequenced by immunoSEQ multiplex PCR, and TCRdb holds only the in-frame ones, with some missing. The sample shows 150,000 to 200,000 clones, about nine tenths of them seen only once. For this clone: No antigen is known for it.

Sequenced here: blood, sampled from a patient whose treatment included radiotherapy and nephrectomy. This receptor was taken from a woman between 50 and 59 years old with renal cell carcinoma. The V gene is TRBV1, the J gene TRBJ1-2; the table calls TRBD1, which could not be checked here. TRBV1 is labeled a pseudogene. The CDR3 sequence is CTSSQTWTGDGYTF. The CDR3 region has the DNA TGCACCAGCAGCCAAACATGGACAGGGGATGGCTACACCTTC.